The subject of this entry is one T cell receptor beta chain. Its antigen is unidentified. This table comes from immunoSEQ multiplex PCR, and its TCRdb copy is limited to in-frame clones, with some not included. The data show about 34,000 clones, roughly four fifths seen once. Samples of blood were obtained at baseline, on cycle 4 day 1, and on cycle 7 day 1. This sample is part of a study of OX40 agonist ivuxolimab in advanced cancers. Study results and caveats: Expanded peripheral T cells had an undetermined antigen specificity.

This CDR3 spans 11 amino acids. V lost 2 bases and J lost 5, with 6 bases in between. The germline CDR1 and CDR2 sequences are DFQATT and SNEGSKA (reference sequence). The chain combines TRBV20-1 with TRBJ2-5; D gene unclear. The material sequenced was CD4+ or CD8+ T cells sorted from blood, taken in a trial of the OX40 agonist ivuxolimab. The sequence was collected from an adult with an advanced solid tumor such as melanoma, head and neck, liver or kidney cancer. CDR3 sequence (DNA): TGCAGTGCTAGACCGGTTGAGACCCAGTACTTC. As protein: CSARPVETQYF.